The entry below describes one T cell receptor beta chain. The antigen is undetermined. In total, each donor contributed a single heparinised blood draw that averaged about 110 mL. This entry comes from a study of beta chain features in type 1 diabetes. Study conclusions and caveats: PCR might show a preference for shorter templates, equally across patients and controls. TCRB CDR3s were moderately but significantly shorter in Type 1 diabetes patients in all four CD4+ subsets.

The CDR3 is 14 amino acids. The V and J ends lost 3 bases and 4 bases, in that order; junction bases with no gene match: 4. Per the germline V gene, CDR1 is SGHTA and CDR2 is FQGNSA. The study reverse transcribed the entire isolated RNA, so it sequenced expressed TCRB transcripts. Sequencing was performed with immunoSEQ multiplex PCR; in TCRdb, only in-frame clones are kept and a portion is missing. Among a few hundred thousand clones listed, over 14% were seen once. Material for sequencing was naive CD4+ T cells from blood. This rearrangement joins TRBV7-2 to TRBJ2-7; TRBD1 matches 9 bases. This receptor was obtained from a man aged 18-30 years with type 1 diabetes. In nucleotides, the CDR3 is TGTGCCAGCAGCTTTGGACAGGGGAGATACGAGCAGTACTTC. Translated, it gives CASSFGQGRYEQYF.